This entry describes one T cell receptor beta chain. Its target is unknown. The CDR3 sequence is 14 residues long. V gave up 8 bases and J gave up 8 bases; unmatched junction bases: 8. Germline V CDR1 and CDR2: SNHLY, FYNNEI. This record belongs to a study of cytomegalovirus exposure and HLA in healthy donors. Regarding the study as a whole: The authors listed 164 TCR beta chains as cytomegalovirus-associated. Presence/absence analyses assumed roughly uniform sequencing depth across donors.

PCR involved 60 Vbeta and 13 Jbeta primers. In the original analysis: Roughly 10 million shared chains were among around 78 million unique TCR beta chains counted in a later analysis. The method was immunoSEQ multiplex PCR; TCRdb's version includes in-frame clones alone and lacks a portion of them. The V and J calls and clone size come from that table; D and trimming were worked out from the DNA. The sample's table shows some 70,000 clones. Sequencing was carried out using PBMCs. The receptor was isolated from a female donor in good health and CMV-seropositive. This chain links TRBV2 with TRBJ2-1, with 11 bases aligning to TRBD1. The CDR3 DNA follows: TGTGCCAGCGGACGGGACAGGGGGAACTATGAGCAGTTCTTC. Residues: CASGRDRGNYEQFF.